Shown below are 26 T cell receptor beta chains from a single sample sequenced in a study of CD8+ T cells in alopecia areata. RNA extraction and reverse transcription yielded cDNA as sequencing template. TCRdb's copy holds only in-frame clones and misses some; the assay was immunoSEQ multiplex PCR. The sample includes nearly 200,000 clones, about 62% of them seen just once. Treatment meaning: oral pan-JAK inhibitor, 5-10 mg twice daily. The sequencing used CD4+ T cells sorted from blood, collected at week 24, from a patient treated with tofacitinib. These receptors were collected from a human donor with alopecia areata.

This sequence joins TRBV11-2 and TRBJ1-1; perhaps TRBD1 as D (5 bases). This CDR3 region has 13 residues. Germline CDR1 is SGHAT and CDR2 is FQNNGV. The V end lost 7 bases, the J end lost 4 bases, and 13 bases lay between the germline ends. The CDR3 DNA reads as TGTGCCAGCATCCCTCCGGGGGGCACTGAAGCTTTCTTT. Translation: CASIPPGGTEAFF.

J is TRBJ2-7 and V is TRBV4-1, with TRBD2 matching 10 bases. Trimming cost V 3 bases and J 1 base; bases outside gene matches: 6. There are 16 residues in the CDR3. The V gene's germline CDR1 is MGHRA and CDR2 YSYEKL. The CDR3, as DNA: TGCGCCAGCAGCCAGACAGGACTAGCGGAATCCTACGAGCAGTACTTC. Its protein product is CASSQTGLAESYEQYF.

V is TRBV9 and J is TRBJ2-3, with a weak D call TRBD2 (6 bases). The CDR3 contains 13 residues. V lost 3 bases and J lost 1, with 6 bases in between. Looked up from germline, CDR1 is SGDLS and CDR2 is YYNGEE. This CDR3 reads CASSAGGTDTQYF. The CDR3 region has the DNA TGTGCCAGCAGCGCGGGAGGCACAGATACGCAGTATTTT.

The chain links TRBV2 to TRBJ2-5; D may be TRBD1 (6 bases). CDR1 is SNHLY and CDR2 is FYNNEI in the germline V gene. Trimming took off 6 bases at V and 1 base at J, with 12 bases between the two ends. The CDR3 is 14 residues long. CDR3 region: CASRRQEFQETQYF. CDR3 DNA: TGTGCCAGCAGAAGACAGGAATTCCAAGAGACCCAGTACTTC.

The genes are TRBV29-1 and TRBJ2-1, with TRBD1 identical over 8 bases. Germline-derived CDR1 and CDR2 are SQVTM and ANQGSEA. The CDR3 has 13 residues. With 4 bases clipped from V and 8 bases from J, the junction kept 7 bases outside the gene matches. CDR3 DNA: TGCAGCGTTGGGCCCTCAGGGGGCGATGAGCAGTTCTTC. It translates to CSVGPSGGDEQFF.

This chain uses TRBV6-6 with TRBJ1-1; 9 nucleotides align to TRBD1. This CDR3 is 14 amino acids long. With 7 bases clipped from V and 5 bases from J, the junction kept 8 bases outside the gene matches. Germline CDR1 and CDR2: MNHNY and SVGAGI (reference sequence). CDR3 sequence reads: CASTRDRVGTEAFF. The CDR3 bases are TGTGCCAGCACCCGGGACAGGGTAGGAACTGAAGCTTTCTTT.

This chain links TRBV29-1 with TRBJ1-1, with 9 positions matching TRBD1. Germline V lookup: CDR1 SQVTM, CDR2 ANQGSEA. The CDR3 runs to 12 residues. J gave up 2 bases and V 7 bases, and 2 bases lay outside the gene matches. As DNA, the CDR3 is TGCAGCGCGGACAGGGGAAACACTGAAGCTTTCTTT. This translates into CSADRGNTEAFF.

V usage is TRBV9 and J usage is TRBJ1-6; 10 bases agree with TRBD1. The CDR3 runs 15 residues. Germline V lookup: CDR1 SGDLS, CDR2 YYNGEE. V dropped 1 base and J dropped 7; count of bases not matched to a gene: 2. The DNA for the CDR3 is TGTGCCAGCAGCGTATGGGGACAGGGGAATTCACCCCTCCACTTT. Translated, it gives CASSVWGQGNSPLHF. The full variable domain, rest sourced from reference TRBV9 and TRBJ1-6, is DSGVTQTPKHLITATGQRVTLRCSPRSGDLSVYWYQQSLDQGLQFLIQYYNGEERAKGNILERFSAQQFPDLHSELNLSSLELGDSALYFCASSVWGQGNSPLHFGNGTRLTVT.

This chain links TRBV5-1 with TRBJ2-7; D is perhaps TRBD2 (5 bases). V lost 4 bases and J lost 6, with 17 bases in between. Looked up from germline, CDR1 is SGHRS and CDR2 is YFSETQ. CDR3 length equals 14 residues. CDR3 bases: TGCGCCAGCAGCAGAGAAGCGGCTCTCTCCGAGCAGTACTTC. Protein product: CASSREAALSEQYF.

V gene TRBV6-1 combines with J gene TRBJ2-5; D possibly corresponds to TRBD2 (5 bases). V shed 5 bases and J shed 3 bases, with 10 bases lying between them. The length of the CDR3 is 13 residues. Per the germline V gene, CDR1 is MNHNS and CDR2 is SASEGT. The CDR3 DNA is TGTGCCAGCAGTCCAACTAGAGAAGAGACCCAGTACTTC. Its protein product is CASSPTREETQYF.

V and J are TRBV15 and TRBJ1-5; tentative D call: TRBD1 (5 bases). Germline V CDR1 and CDR2: LNHNV, YYDKDF (reference sequence). With 0 bases removed from V and 3 bases from J, the gap between germline ends came to 18 bases. The CDR3 is 18 residues long. The CDR3: CATSRDLSFRGFNQPQHF. DNA for the CDR3: TGTGCCACCAGCAGAGATCTCTCTTTTAGGGGATTCAATCAGCCCCAGCATTTT.

CDR3 nucleotide sequence: TGTGCCAGCAGCTCCAGGGGGCAGAGGGCTTTCTTT. This gives the protein CASSSRGQRAFF. The chain employs TRBV9 and TRBJ1-1, with 8 bases lining up with TRBD1. This CDR3 comprises 12 residues. Trimming took 4 bases from V and 11 from J; bases not matched to a gene: 7. Germline CDR1 SGDLS, CDR2 YYNGEE.

This clone turned up a few times. The chain couples TRBV19 to TRBJ1-1; no clear D. Germline lookup yields CDR1 LNHDA and CDR2 SQIVND (reference sequence). The CDR3 spans 13 residues. The ends were cut back, 7 bases at V and 3 bases at J, with 12 bases in the middle. CDR3 nucleotide sequence: TGTGCCAGTATCAGAAACCGGGACACTGAAGCTTTCTTT. This codes for CASIRNRDTEAFF. Full variable domain (missing parts from reference TRBV19 and TRBJ1-1): DGGITQSPKYLFRKEGQNVTLSCEQNLNHDAMYWYRQDPGQGLRLIYYSQIVNDFQKGDIAEGYSVSREKKESFPLTVTSAQKNPTAFYLCASIRNRDTEAFFGQGTRLTVV.

The chain couples TRBV4-1 to TRBJ2-3, with D possibly called TRBD1 or TRBD2 (6 bases each). CDR3 length: 16 amino acids. V lost 1 base and J 6 bases, leaving 17 bases between the germline ends. Germline-derived CDR1 and CDR2 are MGHRA and YSYEKL. The chain's CDR3 is CASSQVLSGQGDTQYF. The DNA of the CDR3 is TGCGCCAGCAGCCAAGTTTTGAGCGGGCAGGGGGATACGCAGTATTTT.

In its sample, this clone was seen a few times. The chain uses TRBV30 and TRBJ2-5, with unresolved D. V dropped 4 bases and J dropped 5 bases, with 14 bases sitting between them. CDR3 length: 13 residues. Per the germline V gene, CDR1 is GTSNPN and CDR2 is SVGIG (reference sequence). The CDR3, as DNA: TGTGCCTGGACTAGAGTATTGGGGGAGACCCAGTACTTC. This gives the protein CAWTRVLGETQYF.

The J gene is TRBJ2-2, the V gene TRBV30; possible D gene TRBD1, 5 bases. Germline V gene data show CDR1 as GTSNPN and CDR2 as SVGIG (reference sequence). V was shortened by 3 bases and J by 1 base, with 9 bases between the two germline ends. The CDR3 is 14 residues long. CDR3 in amino acids: CAWRPTGNTGELFF. In nucleotides, the CDR3 is TGTGCCTGGAGGCCCACAGGGAACACCGGGGAGCTGTTTTTT.

This clone has more than one count but fewer than ten. V and J are TRBV29-1 and TRBJ2-5, with 12 nucleotides matching TRBD2. The germline V gene encodes CDR1 SQVTM and CDR2 ANQGSEA. The CDR3 has 14 residues. The junction had 8 bases not matched to a gene; V was cut back by 6 bases and J by 6 bases. Here the CDR3 DNA reads TGCAGCGTCCGACTAGCGGGGGCGGGGAAGACCCAGTACTTC. Translated: CSVRLAGAGKTQYF.

The rearrangement uses TRBV4-2 and TRBJ2-1; possible D gene TRBD1, 5 bases. Trimming pared 6 bases from V and 5 bases from J, leaving 14 bases between. The germline gives CDR1 LGHNA, CDR2 YNFKEQ. CDR3 size: 14 residues. The DNA of the CDR3 is TGTGCCAGCAGTTCCGACAGCCACAACAATGAGCAGTTCTTC. This encodes CASSSDSHNNEQFF.

This rearrangement joins TRBV2 to TRBJ2-5; D uncertain. The CDR3 contains 12 residues. Germline-derived CDR1 and CDR2 are SNHLY and FYNNEI. V shed 3 bases and J shed 5 bases, with 7 bases lying between them. In nucleotides, the CDR3 is TGTGCCAGCAGTGATCTCAGGGAGACCCAGTACTTC. The encoded protein is CASSDLRETQYF.

The chain is built from TRBV6-6 and TRBJ2-1; D call uncertain. CDR3 length equals 16 residues. Trimming pared 6 bases from V and 0 bases from J, leaving 15 bases between. Germline V lookup: CDR1 MNHNY, CDR2 SVGAGI (reference sequence). CDR3 in DNA: TGTGCCAGCAGACCCAACGGACGGAGCTCCTACAATGAGCAGTTCTTC. It specifies CASRPNGRSSYNEQFF.

This clone is labeled as medium-sized (0.01 to 0.1%). This chain connects TRBV9 to TRBJ2-7, with 7 bases that match TRBD1. The CDR3 consists of 14 residues. Trimming cost V 2 bases and J 7 bases; bases outside gene matches: 9. CDR1 and CDR2 from the germline V gene are SGDLS and YYNGEE. The CDR3: CASSVGTAAEEQYF. The CDR3 DNA reads as TGTGCCAGCAGCGTCGGGACAGCCGCCGAGGAGCAGTACTTC.

Of note for this clone: The germline gene is not matched at one end of the junction; a read error may be the cause. The chain is built from TRBV27 and TRBJ2-3; 8 positions match TRBD2. CDR3 size: 14 residues. Germline lookup yields CDR1 MNHEY and CDR2 SMNVEV (reference sequence). The DNA for the CDR3 is TGTGCCAGCACTTTAGCGGGGAGCACAGATACGCAGTATTTT. It encodes CASTLAGSTDTQYF.

The CDR3 nucleotides read TGTGCCAGCAGCTCCCCAGGGGGCGAGACCCAGTACTTC. Translated, it gives CASSSPGGETQYF. The chain couples TRBV28 to TRBJ2-5; 8 bases map to TRBD1. Trimming took 6 bases from V and 5 from J; bases not matched to a gene: 5. CDR1 and CDR2 from the germline V gene are MDHEN and SYDVKM. This CDR3 comprises 13 residues.

This clone was seen just once. The chain employs TRBV25-1 and TRBJ1-1; D is undetermined. From germline, CDR1 is MGHDK and CDR2 SYGVNS. This CDR3 is 15 amino acids long. Trimming pared 6 bases from V and 1 base from J, leaving 15 bases between. CDR3 residues: CASRPPRTPNTEAFF. The CDR3 coding sequence is TGTGCCAGCAGGCCCCCGAGGACGCCGAACACTGAAGCTTTCTTT.

This chain links TRBV18 with TRBJ1-2, with D possibly TRBD1 on 5 matching bases. Germline CDR1 and CDR2: KGHSH and LQKENI. This CDR3 region has 16 residues. Trimming took off 4 bases at V and 7 bases at J, with 22 bases between the two ends. CDR3 protein: CASSRNIDRFDSGYTF. The CDR3, as DNA: TGTGCCAGCTCACGAAATATTGACAGATTTGATAGTGGCTACACCTTC.

The chain recombines TRBV30 with TRBJ1-5; no reliable D call. This CDR3 spans 13 amino acids. Germline assignment: CDR1 GTSNPN and CDR2 SVGIG (reference sequence). Trimming removed 1 base from V and 1 base from J, with 5 bases in between. The CDR3 reads CAWSGGSNQPQHF. CDR3 DNA sequence: TGTGCCTGGAGTGGTGGCAGCAATCAGCCCCAGCATTTT.